The 17 T cell receptor beta chains below come from one sample, sequenced in a study of CD8+ T cells in alopecia areata (dated by TCRdb to the late 2010s). Libraries were prepared through the immunoSEQ multiplex PCR assay. For TCR sequencing, RNA was extracted from every sample and reverse transcribed into cDNA to serve as template. TCRdb mirrors the immuneACCESS table, restricted to in-frame sequences. Some clones are absent from its copies; in checked studies, under half trace to an unresolved V gene, and the reason for the others is unknown. For this sample there are some 100,000 clones; about 60% appear just once. Jointly, the top ten make up about a sixth of the sample. The label giving this sample's treatment or condition can be read as: oral pan-JAK inhibitor, 5-10 mg twice daily. Material: CD8+ T cells sorted from blood, obtained at week 56, from a patient treated with tofacitinib. Source of these receptors: a human donor with alopecia areata.

V and J are TRBV30 and TRBJ2-3, with 10 bases that match TRBD2. V dropped 5 bases and J dropped 14; count of bases not matched to a gene: 10. Germline V lookup: CDR1 GTSNPN, CDR2 SVGIG (reference sequence). The CDR3 is made up of 12 amino acids. Written as DNA, the CDR3 is TGTGCCTGGGGACTCTTAGCGGGGGGCCCGTATTTT. Protein product: CAWGLLAGGPYF.

This clone showed up just a few times. This rearrangement joins TRBV4-2 to TRBJ2-3; D perhaps matches TRBD1 (5 bases). This CDR3 has 16 amino acids. CDR1 is LGHNA and CDR2 is YNFKEQ in the germline V gene. Trimming took off 0 bases at V and 1 base at J, with 11 bases between the two ends. CDR3 bases: TGTGCCAGCAGCCAAGACCCCGGACAAGGCACAGATACGCAGTATTTT. Its translation: CASSQDPGQGTDTQYF.

This sequence joins TRBV9 and TRBJ2-1; 11 nucleotides line up with TRBD2. The junction had 15 bases not matched to a gene; V was cut back by 3 bases and J by 10 bases. This CDR3 spans 17 amino acids. Germline V lookup: CDR1 SGDLS, CDR2 YYNGEE. The CDR3 region is CASSAEGGLAGLGEQFF. DNA of the CDR3: TGTGCCAGCAGCGCCGAAGGTGGACTAGCGGGCCTCGGGGAGCAGTTCTTC.

This clone was picked up one time. The chain recombines TRBV30 with TRBJ1-1; the D is unclear. The V gene lost 2 bases and the J gene lost 2 bases, with 9 bases spanning the gap. The CDR3 contains 13 residues. Germline V gene lookup returns CDR1 GTSNPN and CDR2 SVGIG (reference sequence). This CDR3 is CAWSLRDNTEAFF. The CDR3 DNA reads TGTGCCTGGAGTTTGAGGGATAACACTGAAGCTTTCTTT.

This clone was seen a few times. The chain links TRBV27 to TRBJ2-1, with 7 bases lining up with TRBD2. Germline-derived CDR1 and CDR2 are MNHEY and SMNVEV (reference sequence). J was trimmed by 1 base and V by 3 bases; bases with no gene match: 0. The CDR3 covers 14 residues. The CDR3 DNA follows: TGTGCCAGCAGTTTCGGGGGGTCCTACAATGAGCAGTTCTTC. Amino acid sequence: CASSFGGSYNEQFF.

V and J are TRBV2 and TRBJ2-5, with D perhaps matching TRBD1 (5 bases). The J call may be mistaken, given a closer DNA end match to TRBJ2-7. The CDR3 covers 16 residues. CDR1 and CDR2 (germline): SNHLY, FYNNEI. CDR3 DNA sequence: TGTGCCAGCAGTGCTGGGTTTACAGACAGCTCCTACGAGCAGTACTTC. Protein sequence: CASSAGFTDSSYEQYF.

The rearrangement joins TRBV11-3 to TRBJ2-1, with 13 bases matching TRBD2. The germline V gene has CDR1 SGHNT and CDR2 YENEEA. The CDR3 runs 14 residues. Trimming cost V 5 bases and J 7 bases; bases outside gene matches: 2. The CDR3 here is CASSTSGGANEQFF. The CDR3, as DNA: TGTGCCAGCAGCACTAGCGGGGGGGCAAATGAGCAGTTCTTC.

The rearrangement links TRBV4-1 to TRBJ2-2, with D tentatively TRBD2 (7 bases). This CDR3 is built from 13 residues. Germline V gene data show CDR1 as MGHRA and CDR2 as YSYEKL. V lost 11 bases and J lost 7, with 17 bases in between. The CDR3 sequence: CASTSGGRGELFF. The CDR3 region has the DNA TGCGCCTCAACTTCGGGGGGCCGCGGGGAGCTGTTTTTT.

This CDR3 is CSVEGAGNTNYGYTF. Written as DNA, the CDR3 is TGCAGCGTTGAAGGCGCGGGAAATACTAACTATGGCTACACCTTC. This chain uses TRBV29-1 with TRBJ1-2; D remains unclear. Germline CDR1 SQVTM, CDR2 ANQGSEA. V lost 1 base, J lost 0 bases, and 12 bases lay in between. CDR3 length: 15 residues.

For the CDR3, the DNA is TGTGCCAGCAGCGTGAACAGGGAGGGCTACACCTTC. Translated, it gives CASSVNREGYTF. This chain connects TRBV9 to TRBJ1-2, with D tentatively TRBD1 (6 bases). Germline-derived CDR1 and CDR2 are SGDLS and YYNGEE. Trimming stripped 2 bases from V and 8 bases from J, with 10 bases between. CDR3 length: 12 residues.

A few counts support this clone. This chain links TRBV7-8 with TRBJ1-6, with D hard to call. Trimming stripped 2 bases from V and 0 bases from J, with 5 bases between. The germline gives CDR1 SGHVS, CDR2 FQNEAQ. The CDR3 loop spans 15 amino acids. CDR3 bases: TGTGCCAGCAGCTTACCGAGCTCCTATAATTCACCCCTCCACTTT. It specifies CASSLPSSYNSPLHF.

The rearrangement links TRBV4-1 to TRBJ1-1; no definite D call. Germline values: CDR1 MGHRA, CDR2 YSYEKL. The CDR3 sequence is 15 residues long. V lost 1 base and J lost 0, with 9 bases in between. CDR3 loop: CASSQADGLNTEAFF. CDR3 bases: TGCGCCAGCAGCCAAGCTGACGGATTGAACACTGAAGCTTTCTTT.

This clone showed up just a few times. The chain links TRBV28 to TRBJ1-5; no clear D gene. Per the germline V gene, CDR1 is MDHEN and CDR2 is SYDVKM. This CDR3 is built from 13 residues. Trimming pared 7 bases from V and 0 bases from J, leaving 7 bases between. CDR3 coding DNA: TGTGCCAGCAAAGGGTATAGCAATCAGCCCCAGCATTTT. It translates to CASKGYSNQPQHF.

V usage is TRBV20-1 and J usage is TRBJ2-4, with a possible D match to TRBD1 (6 bases). Per the germline V gene, CDR1 is DFQATT and CDR2 is SNEGSKA (reference sequence). Trimming stripped 4 bases from V and 12 bases from J, with 13 bases between. This CDR3 is built from 11 residues. In nucleotides, the CDR3 is TGCAGTGCTAAGACAGGAGGACATCAGTACTTC. Protein: CSAKTGGHQYF.

This clone was observed a few times. CDR3 coding DNA: TGTGCCAGTAGAACCCCTCTTGGGACTGAAGCTTTCTTT. Its translation is CASRTPLGTEAFF. The chain joins TRBV19 to TRBJ1-1, with no clear D. The CDR3 has 13 residues. In germline, CDR1 is LNHDA, CDR2 SQIVND (reference sequence). Trimming pared 6 bases from V and 5 bases from J, leaving 13 bases between. Full variable domain (remainder filled in from reference TRBV19 and TRBJ1-1): DGGITQSPKYLFRKEGQNVTLSCEQNLNHDAMYWYRQDPGQGLRLIYYSQIVNDFQKGDIAEGYSVSREKKESFPLTVTSAQKNPTAFYLCASRTPLGTEAFFGQGTRLTVV.

About this clone itself: The same CDR3 is also encoded by other DNA sequences in this sample. The chain is built from TRBV29-1 and TRBJ2-1; no definite D call. Trimming took 7 bases from V and 6 from J, leaving 7 bases between them. CDR3 size: 10 residues. The germline gives CDR1 SQVTM, CDR2 ANQGSEA. The CDR3 loop is CSADGNEQFF. The CDR3 DNA follows: TGCAGCGCCGACGGCAATGAGCAGTTCTTC.

This clone was seen a few times. The CDR3, as DNA: TGTGCCAGCACCCCCTCCTATAATTCACCCCTCCACTTT. Amino acids: CASTPSYNSPLHF. V and J are TRBV2 and TRBJ1-6; D gene uncertain. CDR1 is SNHLY, CDR2 FYNNEI, per germline. V was trimmed by 7 bases and J by 0 bases, leaving 4 bases between them. This CDR3 is 13 amino acids long.